This TCR beta chain was sequenced for a study of vaccination effects on CD4 cells after COVID-19. Study outcomes and limitations: After vaccination, spike-reactive clones in convalescents were mostly new vaccine-induced clones.

Details on this clone: Its antigen remains unidentified.

From germline, CDR1 is SGHNT and CDR2 YENEEA. The CDR3 sequence is 14 residues long. V was trimmed by 10 bases and J by 0 bases, leaving 14 bases between them. TCRdb's table, derived via immunoSEQ multiplex PCR, lists solely in-frame clones and lacks some. This table has about 36,000 clones, 55% to 75% appearing once. ViraFEST assay sequencing came after antigen-specific CD4+ T cells were expanded with viral peptide pools. Having been cultured for around nine days, the cells underwent CD4+ T cell isolation. According to PCR results, the person was infected with SARS-CoV-2 between March and December 2020.

This receptor was taken from a human donor who had a prior SARS-CoV-2 infection. V gene TRBV11-3 combines with J gene TRBJ2-3; D might be TRBD1 (6 bases). Sequencing was performed on CD4+ T cells from PBMCs cultured with HCoV-NL63 spike peptides, taken before COVID-19 vaccination. CDR3 region: CATRQAHSTDTQYF. The CDR3, as DNA: TGTGCCACCCGACAGGCTCATAGCACAGATACGCAGTATTTT.